What follows describes a single TCR beta chain. Its antigen remains unidentified. Trimming cost V 5 bases and J 6 bases, with 14 bases left between them. Germline V gene lookup returns CDR1 SGHNT and CDR2 YYREEE (reference sequence). The CDR3 length is 14 residues. Per the study methods: A classifier of distant metastasis in papillary thyroid cancer was built from CDR3 differences (across clinicopathological groups). TCRdb reanalyzed the PCR reads via MiXCR. TCRdb's processing, not the authors', yielded these V and J calls. Altogether around 15,000 clones are present, under 25% being singletons, with the ten largest covering 21%. This entry is derived from a study of metastatic and nonmetastatic thyroid tumors. Overall study: Repertoire comparisons spanned blood and tumor or nodule tissue from malignant and benign thyroid patients. Study-level points and caveats: Malignant thyroid tumors reportedly exceeded benign nodules significantly in TCR beta diversity, with the difference appearing in blood and tumor.

Every patient underwent thyroid surgery untreated. The chain combines TRBV5-4 with TRBJ1-4; possible D gene TRBD1, 5 bases. The receptor was isolated from a female donor with papillary thyroid cancer or a benign thyroid nodule (not recorded which). Some clones in this sample may be carry-over from other donors' samples. Input material: adjacent normal tissue. As DNA, the CDR3 is TGTGCCAGCAGGAAGGGGTTCCAGGATGAAAAACTGTTTTTT. Translating it yields CASRKGFQDEKLFF.